Reported below is one T cell receptor beta chain. In the authors' methods: Estimates of nucleated cell counts were drawn from the amplification of reference gene primers. The method was immunoSEQ multiplex PCR; TCRdb's version includes in-frame clones alone and lacks a portion of them. D and trimming were read from the DNA, whereas the V and J calls and clone size are those reported in that table. The sample holds about 88,000 clones, roughly 88% seen once. V was shortened by 0 bases and J by 3 bases, with 18 bases between the two germline ends. CDR1 and CDR2 (germline): SEHNR, FQNEAQ (reference sequence). CDR3 length: 17 residues. These data come from a study of blood T cell repertoires in COVID-19.

Source material: peripheral blood. The TCR was taken from a woman of 80 years or more with acute or convalescent COVID-19. The chain couples TRBV7-9 to TRBJ2-7; D is possibly TRBD1 (7 bases). The DNA for the CDR3 is TGTGCCAGCAGCTTAGCGGGGGGCGCAGGGGGAAGCTACGAGCAGTACTTC. Its protein product is CASSLAGGAGGSYEQYF. The full variable domain, with the rest looked up from reference TRBV7-9 and TRBJ2-7, is DTGVSQNPRHKITKRGQNVTFRCDPISEHNRLYWYRQTLGQGPEFLTYFQNEAQLEKSRLLSDRFSAERPKGSFSTLEIQRTEQGDSAMYLCASSLAGGAGGSYEQYFGPGTRLTVT.